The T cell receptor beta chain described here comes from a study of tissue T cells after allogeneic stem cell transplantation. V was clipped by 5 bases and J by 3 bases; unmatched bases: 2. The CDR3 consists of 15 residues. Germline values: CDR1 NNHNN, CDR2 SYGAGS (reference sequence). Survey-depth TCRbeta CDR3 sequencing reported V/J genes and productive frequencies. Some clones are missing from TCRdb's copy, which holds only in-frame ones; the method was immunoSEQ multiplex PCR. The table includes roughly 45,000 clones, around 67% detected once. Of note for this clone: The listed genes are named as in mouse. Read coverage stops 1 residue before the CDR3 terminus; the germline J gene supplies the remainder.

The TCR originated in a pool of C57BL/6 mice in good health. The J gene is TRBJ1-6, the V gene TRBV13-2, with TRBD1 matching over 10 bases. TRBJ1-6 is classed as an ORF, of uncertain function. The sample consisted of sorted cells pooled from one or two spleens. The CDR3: CASGRDRGYNSPLYF. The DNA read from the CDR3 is TGTGCCAGCGGGAGGGACAGGGGCTATAATTCGCCCCTCTAC.